This TCR beta chain appears in the sequencing data of a study of PD-1 blockade in mismatch repair-deficient tumors. Notes on the study in general: Tumor-resident clones, often undetectable pretreatment in blood, expanded then contracted after pembrolizumab.

The sample holds one count of this clone. Its cognate antigen is unknown. Sequenced by immunoSEQ multiplex PCR; TCRdb stores in-frame clones only, minus some. The sample lists 76,000 or so clones; about 82% were seen once. All patients were mismatch repair deficient, assessed by either PCR or immunohistochemistry. TCR sequencing covered three patients who responded to pembrolizumab. CDR3 length: 15 residues. Germline loops: CDR1 MNHNS, CDR2 SASEGT. V was clipped by 4 bases and J by 0 bases, with 10 bases between them. The source is an adult with mismatch repair-deficient cancer. The chain uses TRBV6-1 and TRBJ1-3; D is ambiguous. Material: peripheral blood, obtained 44 weeks after starting pembrolizumab. Written as DNA, the CDR3 is TGTGCCAGCAGTGCAAGAGAGGGCTCTGGAAACACCATATATTTT. Translating gives CASSAREGSGNTIYF.